A single T cell receptor beta chain is shown here with its context. This specimen belongs to a study of blood T cell repertoires in COVID-19. Turning to the study itself: T cells, B-cell-depleted T cells, or PBMCs provided the cDNA or gDNA that served as material.

Sequencing was performed with immunoSEQ multiplex PCR; in TCRdb, only in-frame clones are kept and a portion is missing. The repertoire holds around 290,000 clones, roughly nine tenths seen once, with 2% to 2.5% in the top ten. Per the germline V gene, CDR1 is MNHEY and CDR2 is SVGAGI. The ends were cut back, 6 bases at V and 1 base at J, with 15 bases in the middle. CDR3 length: 15 amino acids. Patients from Seattle were sampled longitudinally, starting during active infection. The clonotype was recovered from a woman between 25 and 40 years old with COVID-19, enrolled during active disease. The chain has TRBV6-5 and TRBJ2-5, with D unresolved. Sequences were obtained from peripheral blood. The CDR3 region has the DNA TGTGCCAGCAGCCTCTCACAGTCTCCCCAAGAGACCCAGTACTTC. It codes for CASSLSQSPQETQYF.